The 30 T cell receptor beta chains presented below share a single source sample, sequenced in a study of T cell responses to AZD1222 COVID-19 vaccine. Assay: immunoSEQ multiplex PCR; the TCRdb copy retains only in-frame clones and omits some. Among about 120,000 clones, approximately 85% were seen once, and the ten largest hold approximately 8.8%. The sample in question was peripheral blood, obtained on day 0 of AZD1222 vaccination. Receptors originate from an adult in good health.

The chain is built from TRBV24-1 and TRBJ2-7; 9 bases line up with TRBD1. Trimming took 6 bases from V and 6 from J; bases not matched to a gene: 5. CDR1 is KGHDR and CDR2 is SFDVKD in the germline V gene. The CDR3 totals 13 residues. CDR3 coding DNA: TGTGCCACCAGTAGGACAGGGGACACCGAGCAGTACTTC. Protein product: CATSRTGDTEQYF.

V usage is TRBV6-2 or TRBV6-3 and J usage is TRBJ2-2, with D unresolved. The V end was cut by 0 bases, the J end by 7 bases, with 6 bases between. Per the germline V gene, CDR1 is MNHEY and CDR2 is SVGEGT. This CDR3 contains 13 residues. The CDR3 reads CASSYSMGGELFF. CDR3 DNA sequence: TGTGCCAGCAGTTACTCAATGGGCGGGGAGCTGTTTTTT.

This chain links TRBV6-5 with TRBJ2-2, with a tentative D call TRBD2 (7 bases). CDR3 length: 15 amino acids. CDR1 is MNHEY and CDR2 is SVGAGI in the germline V gene. The V and J ends lost 8 bases and 2 bases respectively, with 15 bases between them. The CDR3 sequence is CASVGGGLNTGELFF. The DNA for the CDR3 is TGTGCCAGCGTGGGGGGGGGCCTAAACACCGGGGAGCTGTTTTTT.

The rearrangement links TRBV5-1 to TRBJ1-1; D is undetermined. The germline V gene encodes CDR1 SGHRS and CDR2 YFSETQ. The CDR3 length is 14 residues. V lost 0 bases and J 5 bases, leaving 11 bases between the germline ends. CDR3 coding DNA: TGCGCCAGCAGCTTGGGAAGGGTTGGGACTGAAGCTTTCTTT. It specifies CASSLGRVGTEAFF.

This rearrangement joins TRBV3-1 (or the pseudogene TRBV3-2) to TRBJ1-2, with D possibly TRBD1 on 5 matching bases. Germline CDR1 LGHDT, CDR2 YNNKEL (reference sequence). CDR3 length equals 14 residues. Between the trimmed V and J ends, which lost 3 bases and 8 bases, there was a span of 16 bases. The CDR3 nucleotides are TGTGCCAGCAGCCATGAAGGGTTGGGGCCCGGCTACACCTTC. Translation gives CASSHEGLGPGYTF.

The rearrangement links TRBV24-1 to TRBJ2-7; D is ambiguous. The CDR3 extends over 12 amino acids. Trimming removed 12 bases at V and 2 bases at J, with 13 bases between. Germline V gives CDR1 KGHDR, CDR2 SFDVKD. CDR3 protein: CAGDGTTYEQYF. In nucleotides, the CDR3 is TGTGCCGGGGATGGCACTACCTACGAGCAGTACTTC.

The V call is TRBV28, the J call TRBJ2-7; 9 positions agree with TRBD1. Germline CDR1 MDHEN, CDR2 SYDVKM. The ends lost 6 bases at V and 5 bases at J; junction bases unmatched: 8. This CDR3 contains 14 residues. The CDR3: CASSPTGGNNEQYF. The CDR3 nucleotides read TGTGCCAGCAGCCCGACAGGGGGAAACAACGAGCAGTACTTC.

CDR3: CASSEAGIRTYEQYF. Written as DNA, the CDR3 is TGTGCCAGCAGTGAAGCGGGAATAAGAACCTACGAGCAGTACTTC. The gene calls are TRBV2 and TRBJ2-7; D is unclear. V gave up 0 bases and J gave up 2 bases, with 11 bases separating them. Germline-derived CDR1 and CDR2 are SNHLY and FYNNEI. The CDR3 is made up of 15 amino acids.

The chain recombines TRBV12-3 or TRBV12-4 with TRBJ2-3, with D possibly being TRBD2 (5 bases). This CDR3 spans 13 amino acids. V was shortened by 7 bases and J by 0 bases, with 8 bases between the two germline ends. This chain's CDR3 is CASNERSTDTQYF. The CDR3 coding sequence is TGTGCCAGCAACGAGCGGAGCACAGATACGCAGTATTTT.

The chain carries TRBV5-1 and TRBJ2-2; TRBD1 is a possible D gene (5 bases). Germline CDR1 reads SGHRS; CDR2 reads YFSETQ. The CDR3 runs 14 residues. Trimming stripped 4 bases from V and 1 base from J, with 8 bases between. In DNA, the CDR3 is TGCGCCAGCAGCCTAACAGGGAACACCGGGGAGCTGTTTTTT. Encoded protein: CASSLTGNTGELFF.

This clone was counted once. The rearrangement joins TRBV7-2 to TRBJ2-1; TRBD1 matches at 7 bases. The germline CDR1 and CDR2 sequences are SGHTA and FQGNSA. V lost 5 bases and J lost 5; bases outside the gene matches: 15. CDR3 length: 17 amino acids. The CDR3 region is CASSARQGEGVNNEQFF. CDR3 in DNA: TGTGCCAGCAGCGCCCGACAGGGCGAGGGCGTAAACAATGAGCAGTTCTTC.

The rearrangement joins TRBV29-1 to TRBJ2-2; TRBD2 agrees at 7 bases. This CDR3 spans 14 amino acids. The V segment lost 6 bases and the J segment 0 bases; nucleotides outside the gene matches: 4. Per the germline V gene, CDR1 is SQVTM and CDR2 is ANQGSEA. This CDR3 is CSVDAGANTGELFF. As DNA, the CDR3 is TGCAGCGTAGACGCGGGGGCGAACACCGGGGAGCTGTTTTTT.

The rearrangement uses TRBV29-1 and TRBJ1-2; D is uncertain. The V end was cut by 7 bases, the J end by 4 bases, with 19 bases between. Germline CDR1 and CDR2: SQVTM and ANQGSEA. The CDR3 spans 14 residues. In DNA, the CDR3 is TGCAGCGCAACGCCTGGCGCCGGGTTCTATGGCTACACCTTC. Its translation: CSATPGAGFYGYTF.

CDR3 in amino acids: CASSPGGNTEAFF. The CDR3 DNA reads as TGTGCCAGCAGTCCAGGGGGTAACACTGAAGCTTTCTTT. The chain employs TRBV5-6 and TRBJ1-1, with 7 bases identical to TRBD1. The CDR3 totals 13 residues. Germline CDR1 and CDR2: SGHDT and YYEEEE. V gave up 5 bases and J gave up 2 bases; unmatched junction bases: 3.

The chain joins TRBV20-1 to TRBJ2-4; 8 bases line up with TRBD1. Germline CDR1 reads DFQATT; CDR2 reads SNEGSKA (reference sequence). This CDR3 has 11 amino acids. CDR3 nucleotides: TGCAGCGGGGGACAGGAAAACATTCAGTACTTC. Its protein is CSGGQENIQYF.

The V call is TRBV11-2, the J call TRBJ2-5; D is unresolved. The V gene's germline CDR1 is SGHAT and CDR2 FQNNGV. The CDR3 is made up of 13 amino acids. V lost 5 bases, J lost 2 bases, and 9 bases lay in between. The CDR3 protein is CASSPYIQETQYF. The CDR3 DNA reads TGTGCCAGCAGCCCTTATATTCAAGAGACCCAGTACTTC.

This clone appeared a few times. J is TRBJ1-4 and V is TRBV28, with TRBD1 identical over 11 bases. The CDR3 sequence is 14 residues long. Germline CDR1 is MDHEN and CDR2 is SYDVKM. The trim removed 6 bases at V and 5 bases at J, leaving 2 bases unmatched. CDR3 amino acids: CASRDRGRNEKLFF. The CDR3 nucleotides read TGTGCCAGCAGGGACAGGGGGCGAAATGAAAAACTGTTTTTT.

The V gene is TRBV27, the J gene TRBJ1-1; no firm D call. CDR1 MNHEY and CDR2 SMNVEV come from the germline V gene (reference sequence). Trimming shortened V by 8 bases and J by 0 bases, and 16 bases separated the two germline ends. This CDR3 has 15 residues. Here the CDR3 DNA reads TGTGCCAGCCTGTTTGCTTTCGGCATGAACACTGAAGCTTTCTTT. Translation gives CASLFAFGMNTEAFF.

The chain employs TRBV11-3 and TRBJ1-1; D call uncertain. V lost 2 bases, J lost 6 bases, and 10 bases lay in between. CDR3 length: 13 amino acids. The germline gives CDR1 SGHNT, CDR2 YENEEA. Written as DNA, the CDR3 is TGTGCCAGCAGCTTAAACGAGTTGGCTGAAGCTTTCTTT. This codes for CASSLNELAEAFF.

The chain has TRBV28 and TRBJ1-5; D perhaps matches TRBD1 (6 bases). Deletions cut 3 bases from V and 7 bases from J, with 13 bases between. Germline CDR1 reads MDHEN; CDR2 reads SYDVKM. This CDR3 has 14 residues. The CDR3 bases are TGTGCCAGCAGTTTTGCACAGGGATCCCAGCCCCAGCATTTT. This encodes CASSFAQGSQPQHF.

This chain connects TRBV1 to TRBJ2-3; no check of the table's D call, TRBD2, against the DNA was made. TRBV1 is deemed a pseudogene. The CDR3 sequence is 21 residues long. This CDR3 reads CTSSQLFYVAGAISCTDTQYF. As DNA, the CDR3 is TGCACCAGCAGCCAACTATTTTATGTGGCGGGGGCCATAAGCTGCACAGATACGCAGTATTTT.

This sequence joins TRBV4-1 and TRBJ2-5; 12 bases map to TRBD2. The CDR3 has 16 residues. Losses at the gene ends were 1 base for V and 5 bases for J; bases not matched to a gene: 5. Germline CDR1 is MGHRA and CDR2 is YSYEKL. The CDR3 reads CASSQVRTSGVETQYF. DNA of the CDR3: TGCGCCAGCAGCCAAGTCCGGACTAGCGGGGTGGAGACCCAGTACTTC.

The chain carries TRBV7-8 and TRBJ2-7, with D hard to call. V gave up 5 bases and J gave up 2 bases, with 13 bases separating them. From germline, CDR1 is SGHVS and CDR2 FQNEAQ. The CDR3 contains 14 residues. CDR3 sequence: CASSHPRGAYEQYF. The CDR3 bases are TGTGCCAGCAGCCATCCGCGTGGTGCCTACGAGCAGTACTTC.

V gene TRBV7-8 combines with J gene TRBJ1-6; D gene uncertain. Trimming took off 3 bases at V and 9 bases at J, with 3 bases between the two ends. The CDR3 has 11 residues. CDR1 is SGHVS, CDR2 FQNEAQ, per germline. CDR3 DNA: TGTGCCAGCAGCTTGAGTTCACCCCTCCACTTT. Protein sequence: CASSLSSPLHF.

The chain employs TRBV2 and TRBJ2-7, with 14 bases identical to TRBD2. The CDR3 contains 16 residues. V shed 7 bases and J 2 bases; nucleotides not matched to a gene: 7. Germline loops: CDR1 SNHLY, CDR2 FYNNEI. The CDR3 nucleotides read TGTGCCAGCACCGCCGGGACTAGCGGGGGCACCTACGAGCAGTACTTC. Protein sequence: CASTAGTSGGTYEQYF.

The V call is TRBV6-2 or TRBV6-3, the J call TRBJ1-5, with TRBD1 as a possible D gene (6 bases). Trimming left V 4 bases short and J 1 base short, with 8 bases between. This CDR3 comprises 14 residues. CDR1 MNHEY and CDR2 SVGEGT come from the germline V gene. The chain's CDR3 is CASSSTGSNQPQHF. In DNA form, the CDR3 reads TGTGCCAGCAGTTCCACAGGGAGCAATCAGCCCCAGCATTTT.

The chain combines TRBV7-2 with TRBJ2-7; D is uncertain. Per the germline V gene, CDR1 is SGHTA and CDR2 is FQGNSA. V was clipped by 1 base and J by 5 bases, with 3 bases between them. The CDR3 loop spans 11 amino acids. The CDR3 loop is CASSLVHEQYF. CDR3 nucleotide sequence: TGTGCCAGCAGCTTAGTGCACGAGCAGTACTTC.

The CDR3 sequence: CATSENSGELFF. The CDR3 DNA follows: TGTGCCACCAGTGAGAATTCCGGGGAGCTGTTTTTT. The chain is built from TRBV24-1 and TRBJ2-2; no clear D. The V and J ends lost 4 bases and 6 bases respectively, with 5 bases between them. This CDR3 has 12 amino acids. Germline V lookup: CDR1 KGHDR, CDR2 SFDVKD.

The V and J genes are TRBV5-8 and TRBJ1-3; 9 bases fit TRBD1. The J segment lost 11 bases and the V segment lost 4 bases, leaving 4 bases of the junction unmatched. Germline CDR1 is SGHTS and CDR2 is YDEGEE. The CDR3 consists of 12 residues. As DNA, the CDR3 is TGTGCCAGCAGCCTCTGGACAGGGGCCATATATTTT. Encoded protein: CASSLWTGAIYF. The full variable domain, completed using reference TRBV5-8 and TRBJ1-3, is EAGVTQSPTHLIKTRGQQATLRCSPISGHTSVYWYQQALGLGLQFLLWYDEGEERNRGNFPPRFSGRQFPNYSSELNVNALELEDSALYLCASSLWTGAIYFGEGSWLTVV.

This rearrangement joins TRBV19 to TRBJ1-1; D not resolved. Germline CDR1 is LNHDA and CDR2 is SQIVND (reference sequence). With 5 bases removed from V and 11 bases from J, the gap between germline ends came to 18 bases. The length of the CDR3 is 13 residues. CDR3 bases: TGTGCCAGTAGTTCCGGCACCGACGGAGAGGCTTTCTTT. It encodes CASSSGTDGEAFF.